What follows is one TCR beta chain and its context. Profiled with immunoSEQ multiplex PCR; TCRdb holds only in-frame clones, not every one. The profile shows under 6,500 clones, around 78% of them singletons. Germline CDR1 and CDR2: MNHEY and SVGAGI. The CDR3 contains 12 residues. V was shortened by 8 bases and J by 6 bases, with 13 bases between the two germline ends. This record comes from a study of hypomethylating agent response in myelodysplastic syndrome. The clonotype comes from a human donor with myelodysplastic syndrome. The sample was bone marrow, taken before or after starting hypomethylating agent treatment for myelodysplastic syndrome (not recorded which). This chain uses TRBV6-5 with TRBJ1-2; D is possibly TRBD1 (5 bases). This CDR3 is CASGTRGDGYTF. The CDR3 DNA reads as TGTGCCAGCGGGACTCGAGGCGATGGCTACACCTTC.